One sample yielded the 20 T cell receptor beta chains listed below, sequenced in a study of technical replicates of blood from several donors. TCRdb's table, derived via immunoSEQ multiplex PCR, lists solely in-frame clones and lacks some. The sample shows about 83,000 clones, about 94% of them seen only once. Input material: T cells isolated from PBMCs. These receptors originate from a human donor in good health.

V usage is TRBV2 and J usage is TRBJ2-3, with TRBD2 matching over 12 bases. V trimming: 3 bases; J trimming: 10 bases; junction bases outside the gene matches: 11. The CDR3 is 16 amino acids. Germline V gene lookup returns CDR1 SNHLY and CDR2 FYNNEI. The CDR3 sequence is CASSEAGTSGLDAQYF. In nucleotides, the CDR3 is TGTGCCAGCAGTGAGGCCGGGACTAGCGGGCTGGATGCGCAGTATTTT.

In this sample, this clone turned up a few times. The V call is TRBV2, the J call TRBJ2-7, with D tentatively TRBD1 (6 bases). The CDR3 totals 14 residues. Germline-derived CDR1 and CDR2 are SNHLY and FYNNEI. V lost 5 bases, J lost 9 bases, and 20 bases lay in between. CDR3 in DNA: TGTGCCAGCAGTTACCTATCTCCGGACAGCGGGCAGTACTTC. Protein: CASSYLSPDSGQYF. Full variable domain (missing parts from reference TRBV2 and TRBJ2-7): EPEVTQTPSHQVTQMGQEVILRCVPISNHLYFYWYRQILGQKVEFLVSFYNNEISEKSEIFDDQFSVERPDGSNFTLKIRSTKLEDSAMYFCASSYLSPDSGQYFGPGTRLTVT.

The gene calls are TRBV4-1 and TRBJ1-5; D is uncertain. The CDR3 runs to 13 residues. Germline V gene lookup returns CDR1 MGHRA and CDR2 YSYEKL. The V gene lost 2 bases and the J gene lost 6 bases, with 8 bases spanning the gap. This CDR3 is CASSQTYSQPQHF. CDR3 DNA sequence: TGCGCCAGCAGCCAAACCTACAGTCAGCCCCAGCATTTT.

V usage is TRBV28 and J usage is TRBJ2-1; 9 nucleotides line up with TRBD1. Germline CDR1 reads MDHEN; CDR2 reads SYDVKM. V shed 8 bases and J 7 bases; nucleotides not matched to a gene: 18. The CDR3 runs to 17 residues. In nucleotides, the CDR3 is TGTGCCAGCTTAATTGGGCGAGGGACAGGGCCTGGGAATGAGCAGTTCTTC. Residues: CASLIGRGTGPGNEQFF. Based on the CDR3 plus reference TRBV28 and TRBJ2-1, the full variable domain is DVKVTQSSRYLVKRTGEKVFLECVQDMDHENMFWYRQDPGLGLRLIYFSYDVKMKEKGDIPEGYSVSREKKERFSLILESASTNQTSMYLCASLIGRGTGPGNEQFFGPGTRLTVL.

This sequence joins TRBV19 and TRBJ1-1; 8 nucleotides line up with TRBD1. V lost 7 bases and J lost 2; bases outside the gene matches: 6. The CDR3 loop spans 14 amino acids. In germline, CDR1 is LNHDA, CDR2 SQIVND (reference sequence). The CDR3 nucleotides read TGTGCCAGTACGGGACAGGAGAGAAACACTGAAGCTTTCTTT. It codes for CASTGQERNTEAFF.

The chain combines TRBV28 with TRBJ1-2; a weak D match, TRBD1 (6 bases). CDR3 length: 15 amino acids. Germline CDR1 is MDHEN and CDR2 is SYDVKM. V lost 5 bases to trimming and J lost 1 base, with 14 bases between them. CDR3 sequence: CASSRHGTYNYGYTF. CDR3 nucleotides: TGTGCCAGCAGTCGCCACGGGACATATAACTATGGCTACACCTTC.

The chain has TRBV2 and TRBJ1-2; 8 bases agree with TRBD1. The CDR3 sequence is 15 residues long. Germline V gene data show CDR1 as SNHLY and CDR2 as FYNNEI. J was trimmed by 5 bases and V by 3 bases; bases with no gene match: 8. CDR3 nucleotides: TGTGCCAGCAGTGAGGGGACAGGAGGTTATTATGGCTACACCTTC. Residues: CASSEGTGGYYGYTF.

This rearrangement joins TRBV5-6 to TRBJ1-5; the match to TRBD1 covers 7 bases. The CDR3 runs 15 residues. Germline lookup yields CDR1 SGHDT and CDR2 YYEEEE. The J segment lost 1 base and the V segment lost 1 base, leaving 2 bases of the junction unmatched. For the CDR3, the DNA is TGTGCCAGCAGCTTGCTGGGACAGAGCAATCAGCCCCAGCATTTT. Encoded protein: CASSLLGQSNQPQHF.

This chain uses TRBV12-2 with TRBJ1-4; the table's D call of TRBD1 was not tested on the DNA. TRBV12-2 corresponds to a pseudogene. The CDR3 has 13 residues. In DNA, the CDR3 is TGTGCAAGTCGCTTATACAGATACGAAAAACTGTTTTTT. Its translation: CASRLYRYEKLFF.

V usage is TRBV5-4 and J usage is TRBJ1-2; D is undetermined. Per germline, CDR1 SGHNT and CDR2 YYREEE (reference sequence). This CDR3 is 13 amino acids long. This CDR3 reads CAAKFMRDYGYTF. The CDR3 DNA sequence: TGTGCGGCCAAGTTTATGAGGGACTATGGCTACACCTTC. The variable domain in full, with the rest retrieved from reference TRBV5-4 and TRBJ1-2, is ETGVTQSPTHLIKTRGQQVTLRCSSQSGHNTVSWYQQALGQGPQFIFQYYREEENGRGNFPPRFSGLQFPNYSSELNVNALELDDSALYLCAAKFMRDYGYTFGSGTRLTVV.

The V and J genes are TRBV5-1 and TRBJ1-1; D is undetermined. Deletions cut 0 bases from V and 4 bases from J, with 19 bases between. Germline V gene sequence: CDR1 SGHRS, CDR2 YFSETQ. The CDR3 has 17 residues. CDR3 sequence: CASSLAVDSNRATEAFF. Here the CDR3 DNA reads TGCGCCAGCAGCTTGGCCGTGGACTCCAACCGGGCCACTGAAGCTTTCTTT.

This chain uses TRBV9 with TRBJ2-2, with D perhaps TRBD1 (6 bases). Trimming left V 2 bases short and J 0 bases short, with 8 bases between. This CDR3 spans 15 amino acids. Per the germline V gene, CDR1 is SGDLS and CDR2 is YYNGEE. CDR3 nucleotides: TGTGCCAGCAGCGTCAGGGGCTCGAACACCGGGGAGCTGTTTTTT. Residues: CASSVRGSNTGELFF. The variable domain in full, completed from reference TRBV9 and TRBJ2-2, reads DSGVTQTPKHLITATGQRVTLRCSPRSGDLSVYWYQQSLDQGLQFLIQYYNGEERAKGNILERFSAQQFPDLHSELNLSSLELGDSALYFCASSVRGSNTGELFFGEGSRLTVL.

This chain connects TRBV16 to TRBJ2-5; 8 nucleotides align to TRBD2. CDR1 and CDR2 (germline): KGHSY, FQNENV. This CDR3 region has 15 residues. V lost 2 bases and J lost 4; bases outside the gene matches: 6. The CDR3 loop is CASSQESGRGETQYF. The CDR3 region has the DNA TGTGCCAGCAGCCAAGAGAGCGGGAGAGGAGAGACCCAGTACTTC.

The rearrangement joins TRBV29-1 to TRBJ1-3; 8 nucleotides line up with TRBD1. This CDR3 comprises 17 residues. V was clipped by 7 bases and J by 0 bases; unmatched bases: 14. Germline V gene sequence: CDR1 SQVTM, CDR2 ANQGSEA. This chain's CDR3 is CSATFGQGLSSGNTIYF. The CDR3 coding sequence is TGCAGCGCCACCTTCGGACAGGGTTTGAGCTCTGGAAACACCATATATTTT.

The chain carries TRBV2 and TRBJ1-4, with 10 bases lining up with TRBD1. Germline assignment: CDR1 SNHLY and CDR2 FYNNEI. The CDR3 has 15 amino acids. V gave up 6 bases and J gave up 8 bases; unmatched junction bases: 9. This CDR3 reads CASSPDDRGREKLFF. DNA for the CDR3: TGTGCCAGCAGCCCCGACGACAGGGGGCGCGAAAAACTGTTTTTT.

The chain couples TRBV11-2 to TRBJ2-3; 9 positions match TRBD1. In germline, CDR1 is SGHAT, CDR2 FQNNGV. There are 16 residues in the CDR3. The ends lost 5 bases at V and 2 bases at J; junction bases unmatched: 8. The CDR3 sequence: CASSAVWTGVTDTQYF. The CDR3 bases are TGTGCCAGCAGCGCTGTGTGGACAGGGGTCACAGATACGCAGTATTTT.

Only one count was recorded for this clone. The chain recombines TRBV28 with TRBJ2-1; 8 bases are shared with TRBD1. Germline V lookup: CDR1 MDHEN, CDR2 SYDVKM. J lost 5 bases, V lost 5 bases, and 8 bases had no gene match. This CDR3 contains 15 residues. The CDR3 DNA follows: TGTGCCAGCAGTGTGACAGGGGATTGGAACAATGAGCAGTTCTTC. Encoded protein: CASSVTGDWNNEQFF.

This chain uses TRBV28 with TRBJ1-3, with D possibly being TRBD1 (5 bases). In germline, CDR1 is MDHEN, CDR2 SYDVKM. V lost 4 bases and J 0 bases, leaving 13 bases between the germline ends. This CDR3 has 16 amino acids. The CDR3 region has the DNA TGTGCCAGCAGTTACCATACAGGCAACTCTGGAAACACCATATATTTT. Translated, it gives CASSYHTGNSGNTIYF.

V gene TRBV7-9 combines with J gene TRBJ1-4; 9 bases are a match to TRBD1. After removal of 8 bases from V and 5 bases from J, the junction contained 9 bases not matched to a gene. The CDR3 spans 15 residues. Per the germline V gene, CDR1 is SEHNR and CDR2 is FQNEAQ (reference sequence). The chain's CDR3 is CASANRGQGNEKLFF. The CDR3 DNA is TGTGCCAGCGCTAATAGAGGACAGGGGAATGAAAAACTGTTTTTT.

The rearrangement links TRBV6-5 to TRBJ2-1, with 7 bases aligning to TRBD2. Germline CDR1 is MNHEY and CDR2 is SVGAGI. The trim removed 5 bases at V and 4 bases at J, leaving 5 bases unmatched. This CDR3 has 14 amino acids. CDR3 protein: CASSPSGGYNEQFF. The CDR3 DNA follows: TGTGCCAGCAGTCCGTCGGGGGGATACAATGAGCAGTTCTTC.